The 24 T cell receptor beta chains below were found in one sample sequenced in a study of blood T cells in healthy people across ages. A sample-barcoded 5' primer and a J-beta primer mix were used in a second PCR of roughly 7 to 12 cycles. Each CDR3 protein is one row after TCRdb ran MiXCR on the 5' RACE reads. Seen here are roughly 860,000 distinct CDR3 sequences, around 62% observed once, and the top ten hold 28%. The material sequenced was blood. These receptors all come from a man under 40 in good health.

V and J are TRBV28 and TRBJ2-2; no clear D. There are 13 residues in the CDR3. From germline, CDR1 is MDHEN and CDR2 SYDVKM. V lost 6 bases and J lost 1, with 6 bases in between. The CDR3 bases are TGTGCCAGCAGGGGGTGGAACACCGGGGAGCTGTTTTTT. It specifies CASRGWNTGELFF.

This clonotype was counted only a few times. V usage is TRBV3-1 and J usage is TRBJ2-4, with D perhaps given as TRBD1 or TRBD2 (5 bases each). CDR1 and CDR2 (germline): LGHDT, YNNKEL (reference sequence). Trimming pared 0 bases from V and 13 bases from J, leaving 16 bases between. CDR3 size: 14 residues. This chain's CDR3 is CASSQDLAGGEQYF. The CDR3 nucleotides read TGTGCCAGCAGCCAAGATTTGGCTGGGGGAGAGCAGTACTTC.

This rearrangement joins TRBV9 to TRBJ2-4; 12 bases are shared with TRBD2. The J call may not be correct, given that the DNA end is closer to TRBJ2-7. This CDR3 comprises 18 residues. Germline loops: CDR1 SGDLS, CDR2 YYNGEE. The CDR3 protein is CASSKHGTSGGRLYEQYF. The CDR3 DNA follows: TGTGCCAGCAGCAAACACGGAACTAGCGGGGGGAGACTCTACGAGCAGTACTTC.

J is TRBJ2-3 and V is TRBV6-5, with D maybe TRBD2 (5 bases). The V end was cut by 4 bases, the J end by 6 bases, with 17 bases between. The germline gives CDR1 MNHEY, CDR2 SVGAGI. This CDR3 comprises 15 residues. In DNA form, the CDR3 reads TGTGCCAGCAGTTCCTCACTAGTGTCCCCTGATACGCAGTATTTT. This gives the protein CASSSSLVSPDTQYF.

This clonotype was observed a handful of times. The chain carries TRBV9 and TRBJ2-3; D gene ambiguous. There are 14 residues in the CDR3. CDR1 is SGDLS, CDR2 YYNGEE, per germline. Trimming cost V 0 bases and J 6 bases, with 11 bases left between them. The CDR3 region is CASSVVEWVDTQYF. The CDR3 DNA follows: TGTGCCAGCAGCGTAGTGGAGTGGGTCGATACGCAGTATTTT.

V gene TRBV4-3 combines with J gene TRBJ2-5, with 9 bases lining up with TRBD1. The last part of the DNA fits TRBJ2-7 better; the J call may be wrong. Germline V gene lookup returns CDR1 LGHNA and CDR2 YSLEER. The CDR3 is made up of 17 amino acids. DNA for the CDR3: TGCGCCAGCAGCCAAGGTCGCCCCGGACAGGGGACCTACGAGCAGTACTTC. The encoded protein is CASSQGRPGQGTYEQYF.

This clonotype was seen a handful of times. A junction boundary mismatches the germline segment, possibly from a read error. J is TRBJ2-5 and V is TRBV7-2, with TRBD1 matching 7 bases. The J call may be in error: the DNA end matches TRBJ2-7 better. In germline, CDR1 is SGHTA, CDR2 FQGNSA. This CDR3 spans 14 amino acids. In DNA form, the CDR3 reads TGTGCTAGCAGCTTAGTAGGGGGCTTCTACGAGCAGTACTTC. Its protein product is CASSLVGGFYEQYF.

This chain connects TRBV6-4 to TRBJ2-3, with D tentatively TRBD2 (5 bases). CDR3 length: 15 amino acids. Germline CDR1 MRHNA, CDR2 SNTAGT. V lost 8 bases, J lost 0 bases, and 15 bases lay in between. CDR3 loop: CASEGSSASTDTQYF. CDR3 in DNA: TGTGCCAGCGAGGGTAGTAGCGCGAGCACAGATACGCAGTATTTT.

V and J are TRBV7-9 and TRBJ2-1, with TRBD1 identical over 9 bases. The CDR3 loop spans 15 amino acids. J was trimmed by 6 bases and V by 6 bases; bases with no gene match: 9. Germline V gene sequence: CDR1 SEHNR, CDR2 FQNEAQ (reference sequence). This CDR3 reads CASSPRDRVANEQFF. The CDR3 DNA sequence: TGTGCCAGCAGTCCCCGGGACAGGGTGGCCAATGAGCAGTTCTTC.

CDR3 loop: CAWSVWFYEQYF. The DNA of the CDR3 is TGTGCCTGGAGTGTATGGTTTTACGAGCAGTACTTC. The chain carries TRBV30 and TRBJ2-4; no clear D. The DNA end lines up better with TRBJ2-7; the J call may be wrong. The CDR3 length is 12 residues. Looked up from germline, CDR1 is GTSNPN and CDR2 is SVGIG (reference sequence).

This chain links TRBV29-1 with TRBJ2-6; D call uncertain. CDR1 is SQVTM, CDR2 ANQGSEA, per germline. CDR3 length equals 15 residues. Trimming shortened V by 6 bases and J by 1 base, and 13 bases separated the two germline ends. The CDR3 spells CSVKFVISGANVLTF. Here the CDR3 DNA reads TGCAGCGTAAAGTTCGTTATTTCTGGGGCCAACGTCCTGACTTTC. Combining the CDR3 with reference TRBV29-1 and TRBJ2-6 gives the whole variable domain SAVISQKPSRDICQRGTSLTIQCQVDSQVTMMFWYRQQPGQSLTLIATANQGSEATYESGFVIDKFPISRPNLTFSTLTVSNMSPEDSSIYLCSVKFVISGANVLTFGAGSRLTVL.

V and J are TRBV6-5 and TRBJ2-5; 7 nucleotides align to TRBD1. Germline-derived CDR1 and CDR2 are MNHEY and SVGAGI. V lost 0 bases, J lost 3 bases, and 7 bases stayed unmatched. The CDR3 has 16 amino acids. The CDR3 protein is CASSYSRTGGEETQYF. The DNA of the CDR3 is TGTGCCAGCAGTTACTCCCGGACAGGTGGGGAAGAGACCCAGTACTTC.

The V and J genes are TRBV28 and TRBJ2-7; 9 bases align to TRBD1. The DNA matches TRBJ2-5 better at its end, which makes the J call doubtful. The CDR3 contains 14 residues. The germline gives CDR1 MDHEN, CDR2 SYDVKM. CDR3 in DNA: TGTGCCAGCAGTTGGGGGACAGGGTACGGGACCCAGTACTTC. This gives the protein CASSWGTGYGTQYF.

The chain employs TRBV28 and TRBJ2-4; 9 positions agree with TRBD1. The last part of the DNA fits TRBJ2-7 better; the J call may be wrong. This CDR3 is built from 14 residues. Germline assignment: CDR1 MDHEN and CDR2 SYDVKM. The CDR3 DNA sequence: TGTGCCAGCAGTAACAGGGGGCTCACCTACGAGCAGTACTTC. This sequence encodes CASSNRGLTYEQYF.

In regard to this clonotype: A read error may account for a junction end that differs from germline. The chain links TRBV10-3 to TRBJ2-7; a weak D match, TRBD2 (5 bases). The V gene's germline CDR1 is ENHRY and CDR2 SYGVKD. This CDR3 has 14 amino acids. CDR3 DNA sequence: TGTGCCATCAGGGAGTTCCCCGGGACCTACGAGCAGTACTTC. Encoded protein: CAIREFPGTYEQYF.

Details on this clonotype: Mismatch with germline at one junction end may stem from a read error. Here the CDR3 reads CASSQGQGAGGCTF. The CDR3 nucleotides are TGTGCCAGCAGTCAGGGGCAGGGGGCCGGCGGCTGCACCTTC. The chain uses TRBV28 and TRBJ1-2; TRBD1 matches at 8 bases. The CDR3 sequence is 14 residues long. Germline CDR1 MDHEN, CDR2 SYDVKM.

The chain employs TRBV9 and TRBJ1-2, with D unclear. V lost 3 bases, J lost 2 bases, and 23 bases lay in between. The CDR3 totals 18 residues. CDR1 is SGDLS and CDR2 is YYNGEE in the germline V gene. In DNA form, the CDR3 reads TGTGCCAGCAGCGCCCCCACAGACCCACCTAAAGGGAACTATGGCTACACCTTC. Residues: CASSAPTDPPKGNYGYTF.

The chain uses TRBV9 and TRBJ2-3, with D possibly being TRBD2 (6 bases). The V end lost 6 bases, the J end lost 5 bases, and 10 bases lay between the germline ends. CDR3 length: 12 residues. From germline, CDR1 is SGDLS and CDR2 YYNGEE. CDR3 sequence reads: CASTPGEDTQYF. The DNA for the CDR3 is TGTGCCAGCACCCCGGGGGAAGATACGCAGTATTTT. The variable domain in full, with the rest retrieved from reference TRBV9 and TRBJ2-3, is DSGVTQTPKHLITATGQRVTLRCSPRSGDLSVYWYQQSLDQGLQFLIQYYNGEERAKGNILERFSAQQFPDLHSELNLSSLELGDSALYFCASTPGEDTQYFGPGTRLTVL.

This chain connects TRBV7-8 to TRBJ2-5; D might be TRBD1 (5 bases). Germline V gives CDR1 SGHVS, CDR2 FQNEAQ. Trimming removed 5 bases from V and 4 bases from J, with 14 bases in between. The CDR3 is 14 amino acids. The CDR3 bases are TGTGCCAGCAGCCAAGGGGTAGTAGGAGAGACCCAGTACTTC. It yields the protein CASSQGVVGETQYF. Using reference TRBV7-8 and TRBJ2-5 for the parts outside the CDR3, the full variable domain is GAGVSQSPRYKVAKRGQDVALRCDPISGHVSLFWYQQALGQGPEFLTYFQNEAQLDKSGLPSDRFFAERPEGSVSTLKIQRTQQEDSAVYLCASSQGVVGETQYFGPGTRLLVL.

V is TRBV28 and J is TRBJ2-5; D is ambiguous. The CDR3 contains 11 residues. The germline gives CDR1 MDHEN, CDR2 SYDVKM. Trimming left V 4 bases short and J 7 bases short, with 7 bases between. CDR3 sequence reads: CASSSTGTQYF. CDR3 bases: TGTGCCAGCAGTTCCACCGGGACCCAGTACTTC.

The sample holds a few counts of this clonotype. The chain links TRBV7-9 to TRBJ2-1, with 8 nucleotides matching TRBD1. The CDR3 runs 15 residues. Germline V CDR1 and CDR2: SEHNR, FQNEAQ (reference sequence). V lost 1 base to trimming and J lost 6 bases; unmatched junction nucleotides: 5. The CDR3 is CASSLVGQGINEQFF. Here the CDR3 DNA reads TGTGCCAGCAGCTTAGTCGGACAGGGAATCAATGAGCAGTTCTTC.

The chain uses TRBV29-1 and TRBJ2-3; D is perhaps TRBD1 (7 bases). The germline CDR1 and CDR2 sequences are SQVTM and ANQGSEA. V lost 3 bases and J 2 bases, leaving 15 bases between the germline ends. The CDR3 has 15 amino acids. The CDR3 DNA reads TGCAGCGTTGATAATCCAGGGGGGACCACAGATACGCAGTATTTT. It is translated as CSVDNPGGTTDTQYF.

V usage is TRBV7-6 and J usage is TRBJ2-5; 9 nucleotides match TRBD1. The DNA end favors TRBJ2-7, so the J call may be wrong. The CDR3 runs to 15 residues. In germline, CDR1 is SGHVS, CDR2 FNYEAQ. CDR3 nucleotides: TGTGCCAGCAGCTTACGGACAGGGGTAGCCTACGAGCAGTACTTC. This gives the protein CASSLRTGVAYEQYF.

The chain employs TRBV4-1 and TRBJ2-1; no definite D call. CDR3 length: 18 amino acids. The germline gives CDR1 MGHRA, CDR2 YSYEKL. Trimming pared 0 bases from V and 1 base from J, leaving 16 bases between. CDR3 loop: CASSQDRRTTTSYNEQFF. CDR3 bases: TGCGCCAGCAGCCAAGATCGGAGAACCACCACATCCTACAATGAGCAGTTCTTC.